This is a list of T cell receptor beta chains from one sample in a study of T cell repertoires in cytomegalovirus infection. TCRdb used MiXCR to reprocess the reads, holding one entry per CDR3 protein. The sample has around 800,000 distinct CDR3 sequences; approximately 29% are singletons. The antigens of these receptors remain unknown. The material sequenced was cultured CD8+ T cells from PBMCs, taken from culture after CMV antigen stimulation. These receptor sequences come from a human donor in good health (CMV status not recorded). Some clones in this sample may be carry-over from other donors' samples. CDR3s include the opening cysteine and the closing phenylalanine or tryptophan. The order of the fields is D gene, clone size, V gene, J gene, CDR3 protein, CDR3 DNA. D genes are given only for firm matches. Only part of the rows carry a size: once, few, many, or a class if the clone is expanded.

D gene: NA
clone size: NA
V gene: TRBV7-9
J gene: TRBJ2-7
CDR3 protein: CASSLPGTDPFDEQYF
CDR3 DNA: TGTGCCAGCAGTTTGCCCGGGACTGATCCCTTTGACGAGCAGTACTTC

D gene: NA
clone size: few
V gene: TRBV20-1
J gene: TRBJ2-5
CDR3 protein: CSASGAGTQYF
CDR3 DNA: TGCAGTGCTAGCGGGGCCGGGACCCAGTACTTC

D gene: NA
clone size: few
V gene: TRBV4-1
J gene: TRBJ1-2
CDR3 protein: CASLEESGQNNYGYTF
CDR3 DNA: TGCGCCAGCCTGGAGGAGAGCGGTCAAAACAACTATGGCTACACCTTC

D gene: NA
clone size: few
V gene: TRBV7-3
J gene: TRBJ2-3
CDR3 protein: CASSLKNTDTQYF
CDR3 DNA: TGTGCCAGCAGCTTAAAAAACACAGATACGCAGTATTTT

D gene: TRBD2
clone size: NA
V gene: TRBV7-6
J gene: TRBJ2-2
CDR3 protein: CASSATGTSVNGELFF
CDR3 DNA: TGTGCCAGCAGCGCAACCGGGACTAGCGTCAACGGGGAGCTGTTTTTT

D gene: NA
clone size: few
V gene: TRBV2
J gene: TRBJ2-5
CDR3 protein: CATRGGRETQYF
CDR3 DNA: TGTGCCACGAGGGGGGGACGAGAGACCCAGTACTTC

D gene: NA
clone size: NA
V gene: TRBV9
J gene: TRBJ1-1
CDR3 protein: CASSAIRRGTPEAFF
CDR3 DNA: TGTGCCAGCAGCGCGATTAGGAGAGGGACACCTGAAGCTTTCTTT

D gene: TRBD2
clone size: NA
V gene: TRBV9
J gene: TRBJ2-2
CDR3 protein: CASGGGNTGELFF
CDR3 DNA: TGTGCCAGCGGGGGGGGGAACACCGGGGAGCTGTTTTTT

D gene: NA
clone size: once
V gene: TRBV28
J gene: TRBJ2-1
CDR3 protein: CASSFWRGDYNEQFF
CDR3 DNA: TGTGCCAGCAGTTTTTGGAGGGGGGATTACAATGAGCAGTTCTTC

D gene: NA
clone size: NA
V gene: TRBV24-1
J gene: TRBJ1-4
CDR3 protein: CATSDARELFF
CDR3 DNA: TGTGCCACCAGTGACGCTAGGGAACTGTTTTTT

D gene: TRBD2
clone size: many
V gene: TRBV7-6
J gene: TRBJ2-1
CDR3 protein: CASSFLPSRGDYNEQFF
CDR3 DNA: TGTGCCAGCAGCTTCCTCCCTAGCCGGGGGGACTACAATGAGCAGTTCTTC

D gene: NA
clone size: few
V gene: TRBV6-5
J gene: TRBJ1-1
CDR3 protein: CASSYSMDSAYTEAFF
CDR3 DNA: TGTGCCAGCAGTTACTCGATGGATTCCGCGTACACTGAAGCTTTCTTT

D gene: NA
clone size: many
V gene: TRBV7-8
J gene: TRBJ1-3
CDR3 protein: CASSGTGSSGNTIYF
CDR3 DNA: TGTGCCAGCAGCGGGACGGGTAGCTCTGGAAACACCATATATTTT

D gene: NA
clone size: few
V gene: TRBV7-4
J gene: TRBJ1-2
CDR3 protein: CASSSLGDTFRGYTF
CDR3 DNA: TGTGCCAGCAGCTCTCTAGGGGACACCTTCAGAGGCTACACCTTC

D gene: NA
clone size: few
V gene: TRBV7-9
J gene: TRBJ1-5
CDR3 protein: CASSRGDRFQPQHF
CDR3 DNA: TGTGCCAGCAGCAGGGGGGATCGATTTCAGCCCCAGCATTTT

D gene: NA
clone size: once
V gene: TRBV20-1
J gene: TRBJ2-2
CDR3 protein: CSAIQDHTGELFF
CDR3 DNA: TGCAGTGCAATCCAGGACCACACCGGGGAGCTGTTTTTT

D gene: NA
clone size: NA
V gene: TRBV5-4
J gene: TRBJ2-5
CDR3 protein: CASSFNPASGETQYF
CDR3 DNA: TGTGCCAGCAGCTTTAACCCAGCGAGTGGAGAGACCCAGTACTTC

D gene: NA
clone size: NA
V gene: TRBV25-1
J gene: TRBJ1-5
CDR3 protein: CASSEWPADQPQHF
CDR3 DNA: TGTGCCAGCAGTGAATGGCCAGCTGATCAGCCCCAGCATTTT

D gene: TRBD2
clone size: once
V gene: TRBV5-1
J gene: TRBJ2-1
CDR3 protein: CAGSLKSGGEQFF
CDR3 DNA: TGCGCCGGCAGCTTGAAAAGCGGGGGTGAGCAGTTCTTC

D gene: NA
clone size: NA
V gene: TRBV12-5
J gene: TRBJ1-3
CDR3 protein: CASGFLTDSRSGNTIYF
CDR3 DNA: TGTGCTAGTGGTTTCTTGACAGACTCTCGCTCTGGAAACACCATATATTTT

D gene: TRBD1
clone size: many
V gene: TRBV7-6
J gene: TRBJ1-1
CDR3 protein: CASSYGTATEAFF
CDR3 DNA: TGTGCCAGCAGCTATGGGACAGCAACTGAAGCTTTCTTT

D gene: TRBD1
clone size: NA
V gene: TRBV6-8
J gene: TRBJ1-1
CDR3 protein: CASIYDRGYLTEAFF
CDR3 DNA: TGTGCCAGCATCTACGACAGGGGCTACCTCACTGAAGCTTTCTTT

D gene: NA
clone size: few
V gene: TRBV6-2/TRBV6-3
J gene: TRBJ1-2
CDR3 protein: CASSYSTRQGGYTF
CDR3 DNA: TGTGCCAGCAGTTACTCTACTCGTCAGGGAGGTTACACCTTC

D gene: NA
clone size: NA
V gene: TRBV29-1
J gene: TRBJ1-1
CDR3 protein: CSVADPEAFF
CDR3 DNA: TGCAGCGTGGCCGACCCTGAAGCTTTCTTT

D gene: TRBD2
clone size: NA
V gene: TRBV10-3
J gene: TRBJ2-3
CDR3 protein: CAISETSGGNTDTQYF
CDR3 DNA: TGTGCCATCAGCGAAACTAGCGGGGGAAACACAGATACGCAGTATTTT

D gene: TRBD1
clone size: few
V gene: TRBV7-9
J gene: TRBJ2-1
CDR3 protein: CASSHLTGFGYNEQFF
CDR3 DNA: TGTGCCAGCAGCCACCTGACAGGGTTCGGGTACAATGAGCAGTTCTTC

D gene: NA
clone size: NA
V gene: TRBV7-6
J gene: TRBJ1-1
CDR3 protein: CASSLERLGTEAFF
CDR3 DNA: TGTGCCAGCAGCTTAGAGAGACTCGGCACTGAAGCTTTCTTT

D gene: TRBD2
clone size: NA
V gene: TRBV5-4
J gene: TRBJ2-5
CDR3 protein: CASSPSGGNNEETQYF
CDR3 DNA: TGTGCCAGCAGCCCCTCGGGGGGAAACAATGAAGAGACCCAGTACTTC

D gene: TRBD2
clone size: NA
V gene: TRBV5-1
J gene: TRBJ2-2
CDR3 protein: CASSSSSGGDPTGELFF
CDR3 DNA: TGCGCCAGCAGCTCAAGCAGCGGGGGTGATCCCACCGGGGAGCTGTTTTTT

D gene: NA
clone size: few
V gene: TRBV5-5
J gene: TRBJ1-5
CDR3 protein: CASSFYRASNQPQHF
CDR3 DNA: TGTGCCAGCAGCTTTTATAGGGCTAGCAATCAGCCCCAGCATTTT

D gene: NA
clone size: few
V gene: TRBV12-5
J gene: TRBJ2-3
CDR3 protein: CASDHNRQIGDTQYF
CDR3 DNA: TGTGCTAGTGACCATAACAGGCAAATAGGAGATACGCAGTATTTT

D gene: NA
clone size: NA
V gene: TRBV12-3/TRBV12-4
J gene: TRBJ2-1
CDR3 protein: CASGWEQFF
CDR3 DNA: TGTGCCAGCGGCTGGGAGCAGTTCTTC

D gene: NA
clone size: NA
V gene: TRBV25-1
J gene: TRBJ2-5
CDR3 protein: CASRGTGSGAQIHFTETQYF
CDR3 DNA: TGTGCCAGCAGGGGAACAGGAAGTGGGGCCCAGATACACTTTACGGAGACCCAGTACTTC

D gene: NA
clone size: NA
V gene: TRBV12-3/TRBV12-4
J gene: TRBJ2-1
CDR3 protein: CASSFRGNPYNEQFF
CDR3 DNA: TGTGCCAGCAGTTTTAGGGGAAACCCCTACAATGAGCAGTTCTTC

D gene: TRBD1
clone size: few
V gene: TRBV6-1
J gene: TRBJ1-1
CDR3 protein: CASSEGTGWDMNTEAFF
CDR3 DNA: TGTGCCAGCAGTGAAGGGACAGGGTGGGACATGAACACTGAAGCTTTCTTT

D gene: NA
clone size: NA
V gene: TRBV12-3/TRBV12-4
J gene: TRBJ1-2
CDR3 protein: CASTTQYGSFYGYTF
CDR3 DNA: TGTGCCAGCACCACCCAATATGGGAGTTTCTATGGCTACACCTTC

D gene: NA
clone size: few
V gene: TRBV7-2
J gene: TRBJ2-7
CDR3 protein: CASSLAPGTPSYEQYF
CDR3 DNA: TGTGCCAGCAGCTTAGCCCCCGGGACTCCCTCCTACGAGCAGTACTTC

D gene: NA
clone size: NA
V gene: TRBV6-5
J gene: TRBJ1-6
CDR3 protein: CASSYYGTNNSPLHF
CDR3 DNA: TGTGCCAGCAGTTATTATGGGACAAATAATTCACCCCTCCACTTT

D gene: NA
clone size: NA
V gene: TRBV12-3/TRBV12-4
J gene: TRBJ1-2
CDR3 protein: CAVEGEGYGYTF
CDR3 DNA: TGTGCCGTCGAAGGGGAAGGCTATGGCTACACCTTC

D gene: NA
clone size: few
V gene: TRBV5-4
J gene: TRBJ1-4
CDR3 protein: CASSSQDGQNEKLFF
CDR3 DNA: TGTGCCAGCAGCTCACAAGACGGACAGAATGAAAAACTGTTTTTT

D gene: NA
clone size: few
V gene: TRBV6-6
J gene: TRBJ2-7
CDR3 protein: CASTPLRQGYEQYF
CDR3 DNA: TGTGCCAGCACCCCCCTGCGGCAGGGCTACGAGCAGTACTTC

D gene: NA
clone size: once
V gene: TRBV27
J gene: TRBJ2-1
CDR3 protein: CASSFEGRRREQFF
CDR3 DNA: TGTGCCAGCAGTTTTGAGGGGCGGCGACGGGAGCAGTTCTTC

D gene: NA
clone size: NA
V gene: TRBV19
J gene: TRBJ1-1
CDR3 protein: CASSMEAGSTEAFF
CDR3 DNA: TGTGCCAGTAGTATGGAGGCCGGGTCAACTGAAGCTTTCTTT

D gene: NA
clone size: few
V gene: TRBV29-1
J gene: TRBJ2-7
CDR3 protein: CSSSSGSYEQYF
CDR3 DNA: TGCAGCTCGAGTAGCGGCTCCTACGAGCAGTACTTC

D gene: NA
clone size: few
V gene: TRBV12-3/TRBV12-4
J gene: TRBJ2-2
CDR3 protein: CASTGTFTGELFF
CDR3 DNA: TGTGCCAGCACCGGGACCTTCACCGGGGAGCTGTTTTTT

D gene: NA
clone size: NA
V gene: TRBV9
J gene: TRBJ2-4
CDR3 protein: CASSVEGVDIQYF
CDR3 DNA: TGTGCCAGCAGCGTAGAAGGGGTGGACATTCAGTACTTC

D gene: NA
clone size: few
V gene: TRBV6-1
J gene: TRBJ1-2
CDR3 protein: CASSEWPGSNYGYTF
CDR3 DNA: TGTGCCAGCAGTGAATGGCCCGGCAGCAACTATGGCTACACCTTC

D gene: NA
clone size: few
V gene: TRBV4-2
J gene: TRBJ1-3
CDR3 protein: CASSQVQENSGNTIYF
CDR3 DNA: TGTGCCAGCAGCCAAGTCCAGGAGAACTCTGGAAACACCATATATTTT

D gene: TRBD1
clone size: NA
V gene: TRBV6-1
J gene: TRBJ1-1
CDR3 protein: CASSAKQGHKREAFF
CDR3 DNA: TGTGCCAGCAGTGCGAAACAGGGGCACAAAAGGGAAGCTTTCTTT

D gene: NA
clone size: few
V gene: TRBV2
J gene: TRBJ2-7
CDR3 protein: CATRDGYEQYF
CDR3 DNA: TGTGCCACCCGGGACGGCTACGAGCAGTACTTC

D gene: NA
clone size: NA
V gene: TRBV3-1
J gene: TRBJ2-7
CDR3 protein: CASSQDFGGSYEQYF
CDR3 DNA: TGTGCCAGCAGCCAAGACTTCGGCGGCTCCTACGAGCAGTACTTC

D gene: NA
clone size: NA
V gene: TRBV28
J gene: TRBJ1-5
CDR3 protein: CASSSTGRDQPQHF
CDR3 DNA: TGTGCCAGCAGTTCCACAGGTAGAGATCAGCCCCAGCATTTT

D gene: NA
clone size: NA
V gene: TRBV5-1
J gene: TRBJ2-1
CDR3 protein: CASSLYGQNNEQFF
CDR3 DNA: TGCGCCAGCAGCTTGTACGGACAGAACAATGAGCAGTTCTTC

D gene: NA
clone size: few
V gene: TRBV11-2
J gene: TRBJ2-2
CDR3 protein: CASTLPDRNTGELFF
CDR3 DNA: TGTGCCAGCACCCTCCCGGACAGAAACACCGGGGAGCTGTTTTTT

D gene: NA
clone size: few
V gene: TRBV7-8
J gene: TRBJ2-7
CDR3 protein: CASSLIQGGSSYEQYF
CDR3 DNA: TGTGCCAGCAGCCTCATCCAGGGGGGCAGCTCCTACGAGCAGTACTTC

D gene: NA
clone size: many
V gene: TRBV6-6
J gene: TRBJ2-1
CDR3 protein: CASSNLDRNSYNEQFF
CDR3 DNA: TGTGCCAGCAGTAACCTAGACAGAAACTCCTACAATGAGCAGTTCTTC

D gene: NA
clone size: few
V gene: TRBV6-5
J gene: TRBJ1-1
CDR3 protein: CASVQGLDTEAFF
CDR3 DNA: TGTGCCAGCGTTCAGGGATTAGACACTGAAGCTTTCTTT